This TCR beta chain was profiled in a study of blood T cell repertoires in COVID-19. Across the whole study: Spain, Italy and the United States supplied samples that represented acute and convalescent COVID-19.

The authors' processing: Quantification of nucleated cells was approximated via reference gene primer amplification. The assay was immunoSEQ multiplex PCR, and TCRdb's table has in-frame clones only and misses some. The V and J calls and the clone size are those of that table, but D and trimming were determined from the DNA. The table shows 150,000 to 200,000 clones, with around four fifths occurring only once. The junction had 7 bases not matched to a gene; V was cut back by 6 bases and J by 1 base. The CDR3 is made up of 16 amino acids. In germline, CDR1 is SNHLY, CDR2 FYNNEI. The sequenced material came from peripheral blood. The chain has TRBV2 and TRBJ2-1; 9 nucleotides align to TRBD2. The source is a woman older than 75 with acute or convalescent COVID-19. Here the CDR3 DNA reads TGTGCCAGCAGCCACTCGCGGGGGGGTTCCTACAATGAGCAGTTCTTC. This encodes CASSHSRGGSYNEQFF.